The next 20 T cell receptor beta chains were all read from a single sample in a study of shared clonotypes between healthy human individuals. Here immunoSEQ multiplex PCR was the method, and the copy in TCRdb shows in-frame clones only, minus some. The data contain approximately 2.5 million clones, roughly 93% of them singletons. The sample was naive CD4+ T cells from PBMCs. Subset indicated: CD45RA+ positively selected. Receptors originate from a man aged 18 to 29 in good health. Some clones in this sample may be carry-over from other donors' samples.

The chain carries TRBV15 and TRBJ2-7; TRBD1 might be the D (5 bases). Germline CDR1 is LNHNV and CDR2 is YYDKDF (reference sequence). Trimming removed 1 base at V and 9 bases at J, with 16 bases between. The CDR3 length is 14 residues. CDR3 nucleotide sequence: TGTGCCACCAGCAGAGTACAGGATACTCGCGCGCAGTACTTC. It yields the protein CATSRVQDTRAQYF.

The CDR3 DNA follows: TGTGCCAGCAGCTTGGGGCGGGCCGGGGCAGATACGCAGTATTTT. Translated, it gives CASSLGRAGADTQYF. The genes are TRBV7-9 and TRBJ2-3; D might be TRBD1 or TRBD2, each matching 5 bases. The CDR3 length is 15 residues. The V end lost 3 bases, the J end lost 4 bases, and 14 bases lay between the germline ends. Germline V lookup: CDR1 SEHNR, CDR2 FQNEAQ (reference sequence).

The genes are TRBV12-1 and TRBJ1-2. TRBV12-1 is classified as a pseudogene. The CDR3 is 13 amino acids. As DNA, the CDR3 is TGTGCCAGCAGTTCCAGAATAACTTATGGCTACACCTTC. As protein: CASSSRITYGYTF.

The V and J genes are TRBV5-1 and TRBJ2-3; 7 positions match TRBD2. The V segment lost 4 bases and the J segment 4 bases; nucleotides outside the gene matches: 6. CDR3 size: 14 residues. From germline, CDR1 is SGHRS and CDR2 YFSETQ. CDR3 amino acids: CASSHTSAADTQYF. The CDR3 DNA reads TGCGCCAGCAGCCACACTAGCGCAGCAGATACGCAGTATTTT.

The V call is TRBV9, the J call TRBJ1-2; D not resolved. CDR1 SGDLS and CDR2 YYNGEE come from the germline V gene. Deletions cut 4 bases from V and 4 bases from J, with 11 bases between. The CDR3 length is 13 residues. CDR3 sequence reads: CASSTPVGYGYTF. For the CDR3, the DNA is TGTGCCAGCAGCACACCGGTGGGCTATGGCTACACCTTC.

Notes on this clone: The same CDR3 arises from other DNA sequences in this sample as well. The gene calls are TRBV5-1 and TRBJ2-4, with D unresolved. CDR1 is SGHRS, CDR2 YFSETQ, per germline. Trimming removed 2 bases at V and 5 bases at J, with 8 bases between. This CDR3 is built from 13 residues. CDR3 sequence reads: CASSFGGENIQYF. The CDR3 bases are TGCGCCAGCAGCTTCGGCGGAGAAAACATTCAGTACTTC.

CDR3 nucleotides: TGTGCCAGCAGCCTGGACAGGGCAGGGACCGGGGAGCTGTTTTTT. This encodes CASSLDRAGTGELFF. V and J are TRBV7-3 and TRBJ2-2, with TRBD1 matching over 8 bases. Germline V gene lookup returns CDR1 SGHTA and CDR2 FQGTGA. V trimming: 5 bases; J trimming: 5 bases; junction bases outside the gene matches: 7. The CDR3 is made up of 15 amino acids. Filled out from reference TRBV7-3 and TRBJ2-2, the complete variable domain reads GAGVSQTPSNKVTEKGKYVELRCDPISGHTALYWYRQSLGQGPEFLIYFQGTGAADDSGLPNDRFFAVRPEGSVSTLKIQRTERGDSAVYLCASSLDRAGTGELFFGEGSRLTVL.

The CDR3, as DNA: TGCGCCAGCAGCCCTCGACAGAACTATGGCTACACCTTC. Translated: CASSPRQNYGYTF. The chain joins TRBV5-1 to TRBJ1-2; D possibly corresponds to TRBD1 (5 bases). The germline V and J ends were trimmed by 4 bases and 2 bases, with 9 bases remaining between them. CDR3 length: 13 amino acids. CDR1 is SGHRS, CDR2 YFSETQ, per germline.

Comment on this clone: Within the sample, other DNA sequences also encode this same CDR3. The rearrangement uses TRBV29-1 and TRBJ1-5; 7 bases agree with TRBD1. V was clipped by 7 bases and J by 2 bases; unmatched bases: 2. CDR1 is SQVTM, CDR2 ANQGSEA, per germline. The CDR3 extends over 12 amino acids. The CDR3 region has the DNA TGCAGCGCGGGGACAGGCAATCAGCCCCAGCATTTT. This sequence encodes CSAGTGNQPQHF.

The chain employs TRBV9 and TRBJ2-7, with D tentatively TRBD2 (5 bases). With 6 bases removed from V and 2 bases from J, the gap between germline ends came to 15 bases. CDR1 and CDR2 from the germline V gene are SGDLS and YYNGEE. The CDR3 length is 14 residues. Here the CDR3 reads CASTRTSFAYEQYF. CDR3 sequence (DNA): TGTGCCAGCACCCGGACTTCGTTCGCCTACGAGCAGTACTTC.

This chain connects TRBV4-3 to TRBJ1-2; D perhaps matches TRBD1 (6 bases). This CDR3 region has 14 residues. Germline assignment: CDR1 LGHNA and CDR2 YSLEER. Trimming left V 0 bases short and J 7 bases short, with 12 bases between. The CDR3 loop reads CASSQDGGFGGYTF. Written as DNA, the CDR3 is TGCGCCAGCAGCCAAGACGGGGGCTTCGGTGGCTACACCTTC.

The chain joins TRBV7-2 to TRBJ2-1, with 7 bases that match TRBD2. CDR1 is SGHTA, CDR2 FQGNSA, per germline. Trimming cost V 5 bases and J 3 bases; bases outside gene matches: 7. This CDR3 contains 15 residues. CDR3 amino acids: CASSPTRGIYNEQFF. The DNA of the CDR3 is TGTGCCAGCAGCCCCACGCGGGGGATCTACAATGAGCAGTTCTTC.

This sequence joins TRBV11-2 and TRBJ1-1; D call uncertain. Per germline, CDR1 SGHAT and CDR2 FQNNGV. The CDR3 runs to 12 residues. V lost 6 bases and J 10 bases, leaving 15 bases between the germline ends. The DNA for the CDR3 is TGTGCCAGCAGGAGGACCGAGTTAAGAGCTTTCTTT. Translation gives CASRRTELRAFF.

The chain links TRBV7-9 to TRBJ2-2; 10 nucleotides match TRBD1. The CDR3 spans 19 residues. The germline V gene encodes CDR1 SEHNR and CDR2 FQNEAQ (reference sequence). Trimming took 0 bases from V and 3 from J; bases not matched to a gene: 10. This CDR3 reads CASSLAATGGLVDTGELFF. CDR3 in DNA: TGTGCCAGCAGCTTAGCCGCGACAGGGGGCTTAGTCGACACCGGGGAGCTGTTTTTT. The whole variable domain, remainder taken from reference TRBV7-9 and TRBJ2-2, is DTGVSQNPRHKITKRGQNVTFRCDPISEHNRLYWYRQTLGQGPEFLTYFQNEAQLEKSRLLSDRFSAERPKGSFSTLEIQRTEQGDSAMYLCASSLAATGGLVDTGELFFGEGSRLTVL.

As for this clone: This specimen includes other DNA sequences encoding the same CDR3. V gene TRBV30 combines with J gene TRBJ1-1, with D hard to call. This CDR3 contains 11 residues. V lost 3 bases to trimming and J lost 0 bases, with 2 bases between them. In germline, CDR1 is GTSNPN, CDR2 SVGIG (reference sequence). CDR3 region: CAWSLNTEAFF. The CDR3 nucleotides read TGTGCCTGGAGCTTGAACACTGAAGCTTTCTTT.

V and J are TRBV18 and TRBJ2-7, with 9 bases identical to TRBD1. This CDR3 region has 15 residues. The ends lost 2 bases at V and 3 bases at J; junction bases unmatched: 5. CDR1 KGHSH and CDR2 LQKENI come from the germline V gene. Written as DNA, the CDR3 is TGTGCCAGCTCACCAAACGGACAGGGGAGCTACGAGCAGTACTTC. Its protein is CASSPNGQGSYEQYF.

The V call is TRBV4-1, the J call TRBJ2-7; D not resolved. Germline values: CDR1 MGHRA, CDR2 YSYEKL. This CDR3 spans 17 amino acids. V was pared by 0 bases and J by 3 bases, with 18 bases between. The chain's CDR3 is CASSQDRWQTSLYEQYF. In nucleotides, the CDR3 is TGCGCCAGCAGCCAAGATCGGTGGCAGACATCACTCTACGAGCAGTACTTC.

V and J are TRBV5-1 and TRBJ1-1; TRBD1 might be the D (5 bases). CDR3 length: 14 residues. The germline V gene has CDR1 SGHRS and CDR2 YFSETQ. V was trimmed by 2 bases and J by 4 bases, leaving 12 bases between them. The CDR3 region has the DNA TGCGCCAGCAGCTTCGTTCAGGGACCCACTGAAGCTTTCTTT. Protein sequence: CASSFVQGPTEAFF.

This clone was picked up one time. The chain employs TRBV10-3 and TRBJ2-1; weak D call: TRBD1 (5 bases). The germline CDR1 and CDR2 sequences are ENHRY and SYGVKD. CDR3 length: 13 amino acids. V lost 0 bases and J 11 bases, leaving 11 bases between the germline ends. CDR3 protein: CAISESAPGKQFF. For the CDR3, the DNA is TGTGCCATCAGTGAGTCCGCCCCAGGGAAGCAGTTCTTC.

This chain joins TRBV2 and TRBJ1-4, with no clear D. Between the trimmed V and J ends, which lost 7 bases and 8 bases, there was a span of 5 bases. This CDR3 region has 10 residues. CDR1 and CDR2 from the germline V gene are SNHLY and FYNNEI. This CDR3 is CASMGEKLFF. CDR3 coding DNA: TGTGCCAGCATGGGAGAAAAACTGTTTTTT.